This T cell receptor (beta chain) originates from a study of OX40 agonist ivuxolimab in advanced cancers. Regarding the study as a whole: More expanded clones were found, on average, in CD8+ than in CD4+ T cells. Both CD4+ and CD8+ T cell populations in blood had undergone clonal expansion by week 6 at 0.1 to 3.0 mg/kg. Clonal expansion in partial responders at 0.1-3.0 mg/kg ranked among the lowest.

In regard to this clone: Its specificity is unknown. The same CDR3 is also encoded by other DNA sequences in this sample.

The investigators sampled blood at baseline, at cycle 4 day 1, and at cycle 7 day 1. This table comes from immunoSEQ multiplex PCR, and its TCRdb copy is limited to in-frame clones, with some not included. The profile shows some 35,000 clones, about 84% of them singletons. The germline V gene encodes CDR1 SGHVS and CDR2 FNYEAQ. Trimming removed 1 base from V and 2 bases from J, with 12 bases in between. There are 16 residues in the CDR3. The clonotype comes from an adult with an advanced solid tumor such as melanoma, head and neck, liver or kidney cancer. The chain recombines TRBV7-6 with TRBJ1-3; maybe TRBD1 (6 bases). The sequenced sample was CD4+ or CD8+ T cells sorted from blood, obtained in a trial of the OX40 agonist ivuxolimab. In DNA form, the CDR3 reads TGTGCCAGCAGCTTAGGGGGGGGGCCACCTGGAAACACCATATATTTT. It specifies CASSLGGGPPGNTIYF.